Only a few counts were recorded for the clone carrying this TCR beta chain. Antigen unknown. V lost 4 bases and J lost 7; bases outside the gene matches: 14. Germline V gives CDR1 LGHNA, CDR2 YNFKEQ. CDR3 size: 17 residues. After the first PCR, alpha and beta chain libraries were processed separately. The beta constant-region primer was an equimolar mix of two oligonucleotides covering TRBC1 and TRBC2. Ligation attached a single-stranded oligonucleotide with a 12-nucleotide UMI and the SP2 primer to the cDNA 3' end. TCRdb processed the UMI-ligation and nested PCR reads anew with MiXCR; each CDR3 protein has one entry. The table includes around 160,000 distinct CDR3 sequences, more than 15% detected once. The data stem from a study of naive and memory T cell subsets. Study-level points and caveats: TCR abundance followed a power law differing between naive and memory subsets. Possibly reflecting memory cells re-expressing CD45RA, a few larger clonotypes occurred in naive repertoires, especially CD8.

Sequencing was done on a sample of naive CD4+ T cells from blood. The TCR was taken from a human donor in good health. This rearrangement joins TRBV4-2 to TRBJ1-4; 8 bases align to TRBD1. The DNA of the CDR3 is TGTGCCAGCAGCCGAGACTTCTTCGGGACAGGCCTTGAAAAACTGTTTTTT. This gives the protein CASSRDFFGTGLEKLFF.